Below, 25 T cell receptor beta chains from the same sample are listed, as sequenced in a study of regulatory T cells in long-lasting Graves disease. Arm-PCR of CDR3 regions with iRepertoire HTBI primers generated TCR beta libraries. TCRdb itself ran the multiplex PCR reads through MiXCR, one entry per CDR3 protein. The sample has a few hundred thousand distinct CDR3 sequences; about 15% are singletons. Sample time point: newly diagnosed GD, antithyroid drugs for less than 3 months. The authors made the TCR library using RNA they extracted from PBMCs. This sample was also put to use in a study of T cells in Graves' hyperthyroidism and ophthalmopathy.

The sequencing used peripheral blood mononuclear cells (PBMCs), collected at new diagnosis, from a patient treated with antithyroid drugs. These receptors were obtained from a woman aged 40-49 years with Graves disease.

Many counts were recorded for this clonotype. CDR3 region: CARFKPGERDEQYF. DNA of the CDR3: TGTGCCAGATTTAAACCGGGAGAGCGGGACGAGCAGTACTTC. The chain combines TRBV12-3 or TRBV12-4 with TRBJ2-7, with a weak D call TRBD2 (6 bases). V lost 9 bases, J lost 5 bases, and 20 bases lay in between. This CDR3 contains 14 residues.

There are many counts of this clonotype. The genes are TRBV6-6 and TRBJ1-5; TRBD1 aligns across 8 bases. Germline V gene lookup returns CDR1 MNHNY and CDR2 SVGAGI (reference sequence). V lost 0 bases and J lost 4; bases outside the gene matches: 11. The CDR3 extends over 18 amino acids. CDR3 sequence: CASSYSRPGGAGNQPQHF. CDR3 in DNA: TGTGCCAGCAGTTACTCGAGGCCAGGGGGCGCAGGAAATCAGCCCCAGCATTTT.

CDR3 DNA: TGCGCCAGCAGCCTGGCCCTCTCCGGGGCCTATGGCTACACCTTC. It translates to CASSLALSGAYGYTF. The chain couples TRBV5-1 to TRBJ1-2, with D possibly matching TRBD1 (5 bases). Looked up from germline, CDR1 is SGHRS and CDR2 is YFSETQ. V was clipped by 4 bases and J by 4 bases, with 17 bases between them. The CDR3 loop spans 15 amino acids. Full variable domain (outside the CDR3, taken from reference TRBV5-1 and TRBJ1-2): KAGVTQTPRYLIKTRGQQVTLSCSPISGHRSVSWYQQTPGQGLQFLFEYFSETQRNKGNFPGRFSGRQFSNSRSEMNVSTLELGDSALYLCASSLALSGAYGYTFGSGTRLTVV.

Note on this clonotype: Given a much more abundant clone one base away, this may be a read error. The V and J genes are TRBV6-1 and TRBJ1-3, with no clear D. The CDR3 loop spans 15 amino acids. In germline, CDR1 is MNHNS, CDR2 SASEGT. The CDR3 nucleotides are TGTACCAGCAGTGGCGGAGTGAGACCTGGAAACACCATATATTTT. Translated: CTSSGGVRPGNTIYF.

This clonotype was seen many times. The chain links TRBV27 to TRBJ1-5; TRBD1 matches at 8 bases. The CDR3 loop spans 15 amino acids. V trimming: 3 bases; J trimming: 2 bases; junction bases outside the gene matches: 3. Germline-derived CDR1 and CDR2 are MNHEY and SMNVEV (reference sequence). In DNA form, the CDR3 reads TGTGCCAGCAGTTTTGGACAGGGAGGCAATCAGCCCCAGCATTTT. Translating gives CASSFGQGGNQPQHF.

As concerns this clonotype: A much larger clonotype is one base distant, so this may be a read error. The chain carries TRBV11-2 and TRBJ2-7; weak D call: TRBD2 (6 bases). Trimming removed 1 base at V and 3 bases at J, with 10 bases between. This CDR3 has 14 residues. In germline, CDR1 is SGHAT, CDR2 FQNNGV. CDR3 DNA sequence: TGTGCCAGCAGCTTAGGGCACGGGAGCTACGAGCAGTACTTC. This sequence encodes CASSLGHGSYEQYF.

The CDR3 nucleotides are TGTGCCAGCGACAGCCGATATGGCTACACCTTC. As protein: CASDSRYGYTF. V usage is TRBV28 and J usage is TRBJ1-2, with a weak D call TRBD1 (5 bases). Trimming left V 8 bases short and J 5 bases short, with 9 bases between. Germline V gene data show CDR1 as MDHEN and CDR2 as SYDVKM. The CDR3 is 11 residues long.

This clonotype was detected a few times. The chain employs TRBV7-9 and TRBJ2-1; D may be TRBD1 (7 bases). The CDR3 runs to 17 residues. CDR1 is SEHNR, CDR2 FQNEAQ, per germline (reference sequence). V lost 4 bases, J lost 7 bases, and 23 bases lay in between. Here the CDR3 reads CASSSLRGDWYANEQFF. The CDR3 bases are TGTGCCAGCAGCTCTCTCAGGGGGGATTGGTACGCAAATGAGCAGTTCTTC. The whole variable domain, filled in from reference TRBV7-9 and TRBJ2-1, reads DTGVSQNPRHKITKRGQNVTFRCDPISEHNRLYWYRQTLGQGPEFLTYFQNEAQLEKSRLLSDRFSAERPKGSFSTLEIQRTEQGDSAMYLCASSSLRGDWYANEQFFGPGTRLTVL.

This clonotype was observed at least ten times. J is TRBJ1-5 and V is TRBV7-8, with a weak D call TRBD1 (5 bases). The CDR3 runs to 14 residues. CDR1 is SGHVS, CDR2 FQNEAQ, per germline. The V end lost 0 bases, the J end lost 4 bases, and 7 bases lay between the germline ends. The CDR3 region has the DNA TGTGCCAGCAGCTTAGCAGGGGCGAATCAGCCCCAGCATTTT. As protein: CASSLAGANQPQHF.

This clonotype showed up many times. J is TRBJ1-2 and V is TRBV20-1; TRBD1 matches at 7 bases. Germline V gives CDR1 DFQATT, CDR2 SNEGSKA (reference sequence). Trimming at V came to 0 bases and at J to 0 bases, leaving 7 bases not matched to a gene. This CDR3 is built from 16 residues. The CDR3 DNA reads TGCAGTGCTAGAGATCGGAGGGGGCCCACTAACTATGGCTACACCTTC. It specifies CSARDRRGPTNYGYTF.

This clonotype was counted ten times or more. V gene TRBV30 combines with J gene TRBJ1-5; D is unresolved. Germline V CDR1 and CDR2: GTSNPN, SVGIG (reference sequence). The CDR3 loop spans 13 amino acids. Trimming shortened V by 3 bases and J by 0 bases, and 6 bases separated the two germline ends. CDR3 nucleotides: TGTGCCTGGAGGGACCATAGCAATCAGCCCCAGCATTTT. As protein: CAWRDHSNQPQHF.

This clonotype came up a few times. The chain uses TRBV9 and TRBJ2-1, with 7 bases identical to TRBD2. Unmatched junction bases numbered 4, after V lost 0 bases and J lost 4 bases. Germline CDR1 and CDR2: SGDLS and YYNGEE. The CDR3 consists of 15 residues. The CDR3: CASSVEGGGYNEQFF. Here the CDR3 DNA reads TGTGCCAGCAGCGTAGAAGGCGGGGGATACAATGAGCAGTTCTTC.

This clonotype occurred many times. This chain connects TRBV11-2 to TRBJ1-1, with unresolved D. CDR3 length equals 12 residues. Per germline, CDR1 SGHAT and CDR2 FQNNGV. Trimming took off 5 bases at V and 5 bases at J, with 9 bases between the two ends. The CDR3 sequence: CASSPPTTEAFF. CDR3 coding DNA: TGTGCCAGCAGCCCCCCTACTACTGAAGCTTTCTTT.

J is TRBJ2-7 and V is TRBV12-5, with D perhaps TRBD2 (5 bases). Germline CDR1 LGHNT, CDR2 FRNRAP. The CDR3 covers 15 residues. V gave up 3 bases and J gave up 3 bases, with 15 bases separating them. This CDR3 is CASGFGDSGGYEQYF. The CDR3 DNA follows: TGTGCTAGTGGTTTCGGAGACTCCGGAGGCTACGAGCAGTACTTC.

About this clonotype: A read error is possible here, since a much larger clone lies one base away. This chain connects TRBV12-3 or TRBV12-4 to TRBJ2-1; maybe TRBD1 (5 bases). This CDR3 has 14 residues. Trimming shortened V by 6 bases and J by 7 bases, and 16 bases separated the two germline ends. Here the CDR3 DNA reads TGTGCCAGCAGAACAGGCTACCTGACGAATGAGCAGTTCTTC. Protein product: CASRTGYLTNEQFF.

Comments on this clonotype: A much larger clonotype is one base distant, so this may be a read error. This sequence joins TRBV2 and TRBJ2-7; 7 bases align to TRBD2. The CDR3 is 17 residues long. Germline CDR1 and CDR2: SNHLY and FYNNEI. Germline trimming cut 5 bases from V and 0 bases from J; bases unmatched to any gene: 13. The CDR3 spells CASSFFQAGNTSYEQYF. The CDR3 DNA reads TGTGCCAGCAGTTTCTTTCAAGCGGGGAATACCTCCTACGAGCAGTACTTC.

The rearrangement uses TRBV27 and TRBJ2-7; either TRBD1 or TRBD2 may fit D (5 bases each). V lost 7 bases, J lost 0 bases, and 13 bases lay in between. The CDR3 extends over 14 amino acids. The germline V gene encodes CDR1 MNHEY and CDR2 SMNVEV (reference sequence). The CDR3 region is CASKGQLASYEQYF. DNA of the CDR3: TGTGCCAGCAAGGGGCAGCTAGCCTCCTACGAGCAGTACTTC.

This clonotype was detected ten times or more. The chain employs TRBV20-1 and TRBJ2-1; 9 nucleotides align to TRBD2. With V trimmed by 6 bases and J by 9 bases, 6 bases remained unmatched. Looked up from germline, CDR1 is DFQATT and CDR2 is SNEGSKA (reference sequence). This CDR3 comprises 12 residues. The CDR3: CSAAAGGTEQFF. For the CDR3, the DNA is TGCAGTGCGGCTGCGGGAGGGACTGAGCAGTTCTTC.

This clonotype was seen repeatedly, ten times or more. The chain recombines TRBV12-3 or TRBV12-4 with TRBJ2-1; D is unresolved. With 1 base removed from V and 6 bases from J, the gap between germline ends came to 10 bases. The CDR3 loop spans 14 amino acids. This CDR3 reads CASSLGSTVNEQFF. The CDR3 DNA is TGTGCCAGCAGTTTAGGAAGCACGGTCAATGAGCAGTTCTTC.

Points on this clonotype: This may come from a read error, since a much larger clone is one base off. This sequence joins TRBV20-1 and TRBJ2-3; 16 bases align to TRBD2. This CDR3 comprises 14 residues. Germline CDR1 is DFQATT and CDR2 is SNEGSKA (reference sequence). Written as DNA, the CDR3 is TGCAATGCTTCCCTCGGGACTAGCGGGAGGGCTCAGTATTTT. This encodes CNASLGTSGRAQYF.

This clonotype was picked up a small number of times. This chain joins TRBV6-1 and TRBJ2-3, with 10 bases lining up with TRBD2. V was clipped by 11 bases and J by 5 bases; unmatched bases: 13. The CDR3 totals 15 residues. The germline V gene encodes CDR1 MNHNS and CDR2 SASEGT. This CDR3 reads CALRRAGGSVDTQYF. In DNA, the CDR3 is TGTGCCCTCCGGAGAGCGGGAGGGTCGGTAGATACGCAGTATTTT.

This clonotype was seen ten or more times. The chain uses TRBV6-1 and TRBJ1-5; the D gene is possibly TRBD1 (5 bases). The V and J ends lost 7 bases and 4 bases respectively, with 11 bases between them. The CDR3 runs to 13 residues. In germline, CDR1 is MNHNS, CDR2 SASEGT. The CDR3 here is CASTHPGNQPQHF. The DNA of the CDR3 is TGTGCCAGCACACACCCAGGGAATCAGCCCCAGCATTTT.

To note about this clonotype: Possible read error: a much larger clone is one base away. The genes are TRBV7-8 and TRBJ2-5; 12 nucleotides align to TRBD2. Germline values: CDR1 SGHVS, CDR2 FQNEAQ. This CDR3 has 17 residues. V lost 7 bases and J lost 5; bases outside the gene matches: 14. CDR3 residues: CASMSGLAGPDWETQYF. The CDR3 nucleotides read TGTGCCAGCATGTCTGGACTAGCGGGACCTGATTGGGAGACCCAGTACTTC.

The chain recombines TRBV27 with TRBJ2-2, with no clear D. The V gene's germline CDR1 is MNHEY and CDR2 SMNVEV (reference sequence). This CDR3 is built from 12 residues. Trimming cost V 4 bases and J 7 bases, with 7 bases left between them. CDR3 nucleotide sequence: TGTGCCAGCAGTTCGGGCGGCGGGGAGCTGTTTTTT. This translates into CASSSGGGELFF.

The chain joins TRBV20-1 to TRBJ1-1; 10 bases agree with TRBD1. The CDR3 contains 14 residues. Germline values: CDR1 DFQATT, CDR2 SNEGSKA (reference sequence). V was pared by 4 bases and J by 3 bases, with 5 bases of the junction left unmatched. In DNA, the CDR3 is TGCAGTGCTAAGACAGGGGGCAGGGACACTGAAGCTTTCTTT. It yields the protein CSAKTGGRDTEAFF.